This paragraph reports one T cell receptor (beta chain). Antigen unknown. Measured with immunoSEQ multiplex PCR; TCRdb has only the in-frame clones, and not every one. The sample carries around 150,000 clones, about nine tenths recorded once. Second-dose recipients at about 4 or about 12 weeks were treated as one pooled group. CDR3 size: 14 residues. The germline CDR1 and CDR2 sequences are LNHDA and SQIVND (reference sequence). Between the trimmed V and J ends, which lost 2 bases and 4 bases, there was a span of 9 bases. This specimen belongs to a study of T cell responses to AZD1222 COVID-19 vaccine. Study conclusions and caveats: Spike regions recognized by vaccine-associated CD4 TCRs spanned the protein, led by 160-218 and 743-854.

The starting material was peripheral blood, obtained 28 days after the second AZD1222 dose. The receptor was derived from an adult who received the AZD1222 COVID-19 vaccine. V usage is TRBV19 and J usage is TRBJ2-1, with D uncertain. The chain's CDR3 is CASSIRRNYNEQFF. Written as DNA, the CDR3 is TGTGCCAGTAGTATAAGACGAAATTACAATGAGCAGTTCTTC.